This TCR beta chain was obtained from a study of blood T cells in healthy people across ages. Total RNA, at least 6 micrograms per sample, came from PBMCs. PCR was performed a second time for about 6 to 12 cycles using a sample-barcoded 5' primer and a J-beta primer mix. The study obtained at least 3 million CDR3-containing paired-end reads from every sample. TCRdb passed the 5' RACE reads through MiXCR, listing each CDR3 protein once. This sample has 700,000 or so distinct CDR3 sequences, with 40% to 45% found just once. CDR1 SGHTA and CDR2 FQGNSA come from the germline V gene. This CDR3 is built from 15 residues. The V end lost 7 bases, the J end lost 4 bases, and 16 bases lay between the germline ends.

The origin of this receptor is a man older than 75 in good health. The specimen was blood. The gene calls are TRBV7-2 and TRBJ2-2, with a weak D call TRBD1 (5 bases). The CDR3: CASNYGHSGTGELFF. CDR3 DNA: TGTGCCAGCAACTACGGACACTCGGGCACCGGGGAGCTGTTTTTT. The full variable domain, its missing parts supplied by reference TRBV7-2 and TRBJ2-2, is GAGVSQSPSNKVTEKGKDVELRCDPISGHTALYWYRQSLGQGLEFLIYFQGNSAPDKSGLPSDRFSAERTGGSVSTLTIQRTQQEDSAVYLCASNYGHSGTGELFFGEGSRLTVL.